The text below deals with one T cell receptor (beta chain). Trimming cost V 5 bases and J 0 bases; bases outside gene matches: 6. The germline CDR1 and CDR2 sequences are SGHTA and FQGNSA. This CDR3 has 17 amino acids. TCRdb's table, derived via immunoSEQ multiplex PCR, lists solely in-frame clones and lacks some. Of tens of thousands of clones listed, about four fifths were seen once; the top ten hold under 13%. This sample is drawn from a study of OX40 agonist ivuxolimab in advanced cancers. Sequenced material: CD4+ or CD8+ T cells sorted from blood, taken in a trial of the OX40 agonist ivuxolimab. The rearrangement uses TRBV7-2 and TRBJ2-3; TRBD2 matches at 12 bases. This TCR was recovered from an adult with an advanced solid tumor such as melanoma, head and neck, liver or kidney cancer. CDR3 DNA: TGTGCCAGCAGCATGACTAGCGGGGGATTCAGCACAGATACGCAGTATTTT. Protein: CASSMTSGGFSTDTQYF. Supplemented by reference TRBV7-2 and TRBJ2-3, the full variable domain reads GAGVSQSPSNKVTEKGKDVELRCDPISGHTALYWYRQSLGQGLEFLIYFQGNSAPDKSGLPSDRFSAERTGGSVSTLTIQRTQQEDSAVYLCASSMTSGGFSTDTQYFGPGTRLTVL.